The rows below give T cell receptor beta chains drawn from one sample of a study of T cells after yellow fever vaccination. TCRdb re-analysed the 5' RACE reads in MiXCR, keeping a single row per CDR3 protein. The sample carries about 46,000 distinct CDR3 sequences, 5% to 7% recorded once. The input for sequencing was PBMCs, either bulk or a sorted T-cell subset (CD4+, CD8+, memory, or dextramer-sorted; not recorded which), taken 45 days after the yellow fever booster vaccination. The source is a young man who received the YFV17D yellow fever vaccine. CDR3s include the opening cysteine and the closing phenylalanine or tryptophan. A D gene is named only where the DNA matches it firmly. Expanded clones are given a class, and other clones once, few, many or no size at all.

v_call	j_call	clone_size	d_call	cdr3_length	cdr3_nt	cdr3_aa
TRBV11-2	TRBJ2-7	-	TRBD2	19	TGTGCCAGCAGCTTAACTCTAGCGGGAGGGCCTGAAAGCGCCTACGAGCAGTACTTC	CASSLTLAGGPESAYEQYF
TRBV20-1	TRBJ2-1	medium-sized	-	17	TGCAGTGCTAGAGAGGAGGGATTTACCGGCCCTTACAATGAGCAGTTCTTC	CSAREEGFTGPYNEQFF
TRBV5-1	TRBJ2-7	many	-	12	TGCGCCAGCAGCTTGACTTCCACCGAGCAGTACTTC	CASSLTSTEQYF
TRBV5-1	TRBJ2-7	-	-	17	TGCGCCAGCAGCTGGCCAAGGAGTAGCGGACCCTCCTACGAGCAGTACTTC	CASSWPRSSGPSYEQYF
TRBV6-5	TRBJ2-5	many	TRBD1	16	TGTGCCAGCAGTTACTCGGAGGGGACAGGCGGGCAGACCCAGTACTTC	CASSYSEGTGGQTQYF
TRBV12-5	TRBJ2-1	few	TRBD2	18	TGTGCTAGTGGCACTCGATACCTAGCGGGAGGTTCCTACAATGAGCAGTTCTTC	CASGTRYLAGGSYNEQFF
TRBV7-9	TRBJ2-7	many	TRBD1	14	TGTGCCAGCAGCCTAGACAGGGGTGCCTACGAGCAGTACTTC	CASSLDRGAYEQYF
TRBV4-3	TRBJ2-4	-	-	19	TGCGCCAGCAGCCAAGATCGCCTGGGGGCAGGGAGGTACCTAAACATTCAGTACTTC	CASSQDRLGAGRYLNIQYF
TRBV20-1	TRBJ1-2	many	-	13	TGCAGTGCCGAGAGTCGGGCTAACTATGGCTACACCTTC	CSAESRANYGYTF
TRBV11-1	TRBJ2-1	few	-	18	TGTGCCAGCAAGTTCGGATGGGCAGGTCCTAGATCCTACAATGAGCAGTTCTTC	CASKFGWAGPRSYNEQFF
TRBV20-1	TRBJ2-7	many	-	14	TGCAGTGCTAGCGAAGAGGAACTAGCTGACGAGCAGTACTTC	CSASEEELADEQYF
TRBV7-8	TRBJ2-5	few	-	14	TGTGCCAGCAGCGTCCCCCGGGAACAAGAGACCCAGTACTTC	CASSVPREQETQYF
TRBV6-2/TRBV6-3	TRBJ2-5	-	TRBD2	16	TGTGCCAGCAGCACACGTCTAGCGGCGACACAAGAGACCCAGTACTTC	CASSTRLAATQETQYF
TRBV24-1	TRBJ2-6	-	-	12	TGTGCCCCCCCGAACTGGGCCAACGTCCTGACTTTC	CAPPNWANVLTF
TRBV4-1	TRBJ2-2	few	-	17	TGCGCCAGCAGCCGAGGGGGATCGGGAGACCTCACCGGGGAGCTGTTTTTT	CASSRGGSGDLTGELFF
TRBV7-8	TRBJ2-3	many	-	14	TGTGCCAGCAGCTTTTCAGGGTTGGGGGATACGCAGTATTTT	CASSFSGLGDTQYF
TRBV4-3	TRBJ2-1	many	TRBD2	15	TGCGCCAGCAGCCAAGTGGGAGGGAAAATCAATGAGCAGTTCTTC	CASSQVGGKINEQFF
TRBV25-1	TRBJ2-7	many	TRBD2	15	TGTGCCAGCGCATCCGGAAGCGGGAGCGGTAACGAGCAGTACTTC	CASASGSGSGNEQYF
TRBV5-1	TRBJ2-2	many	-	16	TGCGCCAGCAGGGTGGGCGGGCGAGCGAACACCGGGGAGCTGTTTTTT	CASRVGGRANTGELFF
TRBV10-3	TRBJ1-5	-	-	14	TGTGCCATCAGTGAGGATAGGGAATCCCAGCCCCAGCATTTT	CAISEDRESQPQHF
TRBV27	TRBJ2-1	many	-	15	TGTGCCAGCAGTTTATCGGTAGGGACTGAGGCTGAGCAGTTCTTC	CASSLSVGTEAEQFF
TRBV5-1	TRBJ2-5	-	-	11	TGCGCCAGCAGCGAACAAGAGACCCAGTACTTC	CASSEQETQYF
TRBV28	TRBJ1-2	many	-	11	TGTGCCACCCTTGACGTGCCTCATTACACCTTC	CATLDVPHYTF